Following are 26 T cell receptor beta chains from one sample sequenced in a study of T-cell reconstitution after alpha-beta-depleted transplantation in children. Preparation of the TCRbeta library involved a method that used unique molecular identifiers. Using its own MiXCR run on the PCR reads, TCRdb lists one record per CDR3 protein. The sample includes about 640,000 distinct CDR3 sequences, over 15% of them seen just once. Specimen: PBMCs from the stem cell graft donor, collected from the stem cell graft. The receptors originated from a human donor who donated a stem cell graft to a child with acute myeloid leukemia.

This clonotype was observed at least ten times. The chain employs TRBV4-3 and TRBJ2-6; the D gene is possibly TRBD1 (5 bases). From germline, CDR1 is LGHNA and CDR2 YSLEER. There are 18 residues in the CDR3. V shed 1 base and J shed 0 bases, with 13 bases lying between them. The CDR3 spells CASSQGLQARSGANVLTF. The DNA for the CDR3 is TGCGCCAGCAGCCAAGGATTACAGGCCCGCTCTGGGGCCAACGTCCTGACTTTC.

The rearrangement joins TRBV20-1 to TRBJ2-2; D remains unclear. CDR3 length: 15 residues. Trimming took off 1 base at V and 3 bases at J, with 12 bases between the two ends. Germline-derived CDR1 and CDR2 are DFQATT and SNEGSKA (reference sequence). The CDR3 here is CSARAEHRYTGELFF. The CDR3 nucleotides are TGCAGTGCTAGAGCGGAGCATCGCTACACCGGGGAGCTGTTTTTT.

This clonotype was detected ten times or more. The chain joins TRBV20-1 to TRBJ2-1; 8 bases agree with TRBD1. With V trimmed by 7 bases and J by 4 bases, 3 bases remained unmatched. CDR1 and CDR2 from the germline V gene are DFQATT and SNEGSKA (reference sequence). The CDR3 contains 12 residues. CDR3 loop: CSETGGYNEQFF. In DNA, the CDR3 is TGCAGTGAAACAGGGGGTTACAATGAGCAGTTCTTC.

This clonotype was detected a few times. The chain employs TRBV7-7 and TRBJ2-5; D tentatively fits TRBD1 or TRBD2 (6 bases each). This CDR3 spans 16 amino acids. Germline V gene sequence: CDR1 SSHAT, CDR2 FNYEAQ (reference sequence). Trimming shortened V by 1 base and J by 2 bases, and 14 bases separated the two germline ends. The DNA of the CDR3 is TGTGCCAGCAGCTTAGGGGGGGCAAGAGTTCAAGAGACCCAGTACTTC. It translates to CASSLGGARVQETQYF. The whole variable domain, remainder taken from reference TRBV7-7 and TRBJ2-5, is GAGVSQSPRYKVTKRGQDVTLRCDPISSHATLYWYQQALGQGPEFLTYFNYEAQPDKSGLPSDRFSAERPEGSISTLTIQRTEQRDSAMYRCASSLGGARVQETQYFGPGTRLLVL.

The rearrangement links TRBV6-5 to TRBJ2-2, with D perhaps assigned TRBD1 or TRBD2 (5 bases each). V lost 2 bases and J lost 1, with 5 bases in between. The CDR3 contains 14 residues. Germline V lookup: CDR1 MNHEY, CDR2 SVGAGI. The CDR3 reads CASSYGGNTGELFF. The CDR3 nucleotides read TGTGCCAGCAGTTACGGGGGGAACACCGGGGAGCTGTTTTTT.

The J gene is TRBJ1-2, the V gene TRBV13, with TRBD1 as a possible D gene (5 bases). There are 16 residues in the CDR3. CDR1 and CDR2 from the germline V gene are PRHDT and FYEKMQ (reference sequence). Trimming cost V 5 bases and J 3 bases, with 19 bases left between them. The CDR3 DNA sequence: TGTGCCAGCAGCCTATCCCAGGTGGGGCAAGACTATGGCTACACCTTC. Amino acids: CASSLSQVGQDYGYTF.

This clonotype showed up many times. This chain uses TRBV9 with TRBJ1-4; D is ambiguous. V lost 4 bases, J lost 7 bases, and 17 bases lay in between. The CDR3 sequence is 15 residues long. CDR1 is SGDLS and CDR2 is YYNGEE in the germline V gene. Here the CDR3 reads CASSPTGWLGEKLFF. The CDR3 DNA is TGTGCCAGCAGCCCCACGGGGTGGCTCGGTGAAAAACTGTTTTTT. The variable domain in full, with the rest retrieved from reference TRBV9 and TRBJ1-4, is DSGVTQTPKHLITATGQRVTLRCSPRSGDLSVYWYQQSLDQGLQFLIQYYNGEERAKGNILERFSAQQFPDLHSELNLSSLELGDSALYFCASSPTGWLGEKLFFGSGTQLSVL.

In its sample, this clonotype was seen many times. This chain uses TRBV20-1 with TRBJ1-4; 7 bases fit TRBD1. This CDR3 has 11 residues. CDR1 is DFQATT, CDR2 SNEGSKA, per germline (reference sequence). V trimming: 6 bases; J trimming: 16 bases; junction bases outside the gene matches: 11. The DNA of the CDR3 is TGCAGTGCAGCACAGGGACAGATTAAGTTTTTT. It codes for CSAAQGQIKFF.

The V and J genes are TRBV7-9 and TRBJ2-7; TRBD2 agrees at 9 bases. Germline V gene lookup returns CDR1 SEHNR and CDR2 FQNEAQ (reference sequence). The CDR3 is 15 amino acids. The V and J ends lost 3 bases and 5 bases, in that order; junction bases with no gene match: 8. The CDR3 protein is CASSFLGTSYHEQYF. The CDR3 nucleotides read TGTGCCAGCAGCTTCCTTGGGACTAGCTACCACGAGCAGTACTTC.

The genes are TRBV5-5 and TRBJ1-5; maybe TRBD1 (6 bases). Trimming took off 4 bases at V and 4 bases at J, with 12 bases between the two ends. This CDR3 contains 14 residues. CDR1 is SGHKS and CDR2 is YYEKEE in the germline V gene (reference sequence). CDR3 region: CASSQTGNNQPQHF. In DNA, the CDR3 is TGTGCCAGCAGCCAAACAGGGAATAATCAGCCCCAGCATTTT.

The genes are TRBV12-3 or TRBV12-4 and TRBJ1-2; maybe TRBD1 (5 bases). The ends were cut back, 7 bases at V and 8 bases at J, with 17 bases in the middle. The CDR3 sequence is 13 residues long. CDR3 DNA: TGTGCCAGCACCCTCTCGCAGGGTAGCGGCTACACCTTC. Its protein is CASTLSQGSGYTF.

There are many counts of this clonotype. CDR3 loop: CSARETSGGADTQYF. In nucleotides, the CDR3 is TGCAGTGCTAGAGAGACTAGCGGGGGGGCTGATACGCAGTATTTT. The chain joins TRBV20-1 to TRBJ2-3, with 14 nucleotides matching TRBD2. The ends lost 0 bases at V and 6 bases at J; junction bases unmatched: 2. Germline V CDR1 and CDR2: DFQATT, SNEGSKA (reference sequence). This CDR3 comprises 15 residues.

The chain recombines TRBV5-6 with TRBJ2-3; D is perhaps TRBD1 or TRBD2 (6 bases each). Germline V gives CDR1 SGHDT, CDR2 YYEEEE. The CDR3 is made up of 16 amino acids. Trimming removed 8 bases from V and 5 bases from J, with 24 bases in between. The CDR3 sequence is CASTGWRGRSGDTQYF. Here the CDR3 DNA reads TGTGCCAGTACAGGGTGGAGGGGAAGATCAGGAGATACGCAGTATTTT.

This clonotype was seen ten or more times. The chain couples TRBV10-3 to TRBJ2-7, with TRBD1 matching 11 bases. J gave up 7 bases and V 11 bases, and 7 bases lay outside the gene matches. Looked up from germline, CDR1 is ENHRY and CDR2 is SYGVKD. This CDR3 spans 12 amino acids. The CDR3 DNA is TGTGCCGTCCGGGACAGGGGGGAAGAGCAGTACTTC. It is translated as CAVRDRGEEQYF.

This clonotype was observed a handful of times. This chain joins TRBV7-9 and TRBJ2-1; 8 bases match TRBD2. Germline V gives CDR1 SEHNR, CDR2 FQNEAQ (reference sequence). After removal of 3 bases from V and 7 bases from J, the junction contained 8 bases not matched to a gene. The CDR3 runs 15 residues. The CDR3 is CASSLGGGPKNEQFF. The CDR3 coding sequence is TGTGCCAGCAGCTTGGGCGGGGGGCCGAAGAATGAGCAGTTCTTC.

The genes are TRBV4-1 and TRBJ2-3; no reliable D call. The CDR3 covers 14 residues. V was shortened by 4 bases and J by 6 bases, with 14 bases between the two germline ends. CDR1 MGHRA and CDR2 YSYEKL come from the germline V gene. CDR3 DNA: TGCGCCAGCAGCCCCCCAGGTCAGGCGGATACGCAGTATTTT. Translating gives CASSPPGQADTQYF.

The chain uses TRBV27 and TRBJ2-1; 8 bases fit TRBD2. V shed 3 bases and J 4 bases; nucleotides not matched to a gene: 2. This CDR3 contains 14 residues. CDR1 is MNHEY and CDR2 is SMNVEV in the germline V gene (reference sequence). As DNA, the CDR3 is TGTGCCAGCAGTTTCGCTAGCGGGTACAATGAGCAGTTCTTC. This translates into CASSFASGYNEQFF.

This clonotype showed up many times. This chain uses TRBV5-5 with TRBJ2-7, with D perhaps matching TRBD1 (6 bases). Germline V gene data show CDR1 as SGHKS and CDR2 as YYEKEE (reference sequence). The CDR3 has 18 residues. V was cut by 0 bases and J by 7 bases, with 26 bases left in between. As DNA, the CDR3 is TGTGCCAGCAGCTTGGCCGTGCTGAGCAGGGGACCTTCCTCGGAGCAGTACGTC. As protein: CASSLAVLSRGPSSEQYV.

V usage is TRBV5-1 and J usage is TRBJ2-5; D is unresolved. The CDR3 totals 15 residues. Germline CDR1 and CDR2: SGHRS and YFSETQ. Trimming cost V 0 bases and J 2 bases, with 11 bases left between them. Here the CDR3 reads CASSLAGPSQETQYF. The CDR3 region has the DNA TGCGCCAGCAGCTTGGCCGGACCGTCACAAGAGACCCAGTACTTC.

This clonotype occurred many times. The genes are TRBV7-3 and TRBJ2-5; D gene ambiguous. Germline-derived CDR1 and CDR2 are SGHTA and FQGTGA. CDR3 length: 13 amino acids. V gave up 4 bases and J gave up 1 base, with 7 bases separating them. The CDR3 spells CASSSSPQETQYF. In nucleotides, the CDR3 is TGTGCCAGCAGCTCTAGTCCCCAAGAGACCCAGTACTTC. The whole variable domain, filled in from reference TRBV7-3 and TRBJ2-5, reads GAGVSQTPSNKVTEKGKYVELRCDPISGHTALYWYRQSLGQGPEFLIYFQGTGAADDSGLPNDRFFAVRPEGSVSTLKIQRTERGDSAVYLCASSSSPQETQYFGPGTRLLVL.

This chain joins TRBV7-9 and TRBJ2-5; D is possibly TRBD2 (7 bases). The CDR3 runs 16 residues. Trimming left V 1 base short and J 3 bases short, with 15 bases between. CDR1 and CDR2 (germline): SEHNR, FQNEAQ (reference sequence). DNA of the CDR3: TGTGCCAGCAGCTTAGACTTCGGAGGGGGGGAAGAGACCCAGTACTTC. Protein sequence: CASSLDFGGGEETQYF.

This clonotype occurred a few times. The chain combines TRBV7-9 with TRBJ2-7, with D tentatively TRBD1 or TRBD2 (5 bases each). CDR1 is SEHNR and CDR2 is FQNEAQ in the germline V gene (reference sequence). This CDR3 comprises 14 residues. The V end was cut by 5 bases, the J end by 3 bases, with 14 bases between. The CDR3 nucleotides are TGTGCCAGCAGCCACCGGGACGGATACTACGAGCAGTACTTC. This gives the protein CASSHRDGYYEQYF.

The CDR3 is CASSWAVAEAFF. CDR3 coding DNA: TGTGCCAGCAGCTGGGCTGTGGCTGAAGCTTTCTTT. The chain combines TRBV7-2 with TRBJ1-1; D is uncertain. This CDR3 contains 12 residues. Germline V gives CDR1 SGHTA, CDR2 FQGNSA. Trimming pared 4 bases from V and 6 bases from J, leaving 9 bases between.

In this sample, this clonotype turned up a few times. The V call is TRBV12-3 or TRBV12-4, the J call TRBJ1-2; D gene unclear. The CDR3 loop spans 15 amino acids. V was pared by 4 bases and J by 5 bases, with 17 bases between. In DNA, the CDR3 is TGTGCCAGCAGTTCCGGGTCCCTTAGGAAGTATGGCTACACCTTC. It codes for CASSSGSLRKYGYTF.

The V call is TRBV6-1, the J call TRBJ2-7; no clear D. Germline loops: CDR1 MNHNS, CDR2 SASEGT. The CDR3 is made up of 14 amino acids. V shed 6 bases and J shed 5 bases, with 17 bases lying between them. Written as DNA, the CDR3 is TGTGCCAGCAGCCCTTCTGGGATCCCGCACGAGCAGTACGTC. Its protein product is CASSPSGIPHEQYV.

At least ten counts were recorded for this clonotype. The chain links TRBV29-1 to TRBJ2-5; D not certain. This CDR3 is 13 amino acids long. Per germline, CDR1 SQVTM and CDR2 ANQGSEA. Deletions cut 4 bases from V and 3 bases from J, with 12 bases between. The CDR3 DNA reads as TGCAGCGTTGCAGTTTACGTGGAAGAGACCCAGTACTTC. Protein: CSVAVYVEETQYF.